This is a list of T cell receptor beta chains from one sample in a study of early T cells in non-severe SARS-CoV-2 infection. Each CDR3 protein gets one entry after TCRdb re-called the 5' RACE reads with MiXCR. The repertoire holds about 64,000 distinct CDR3 sequences, with roughly 18% as singletons. The sequencing here drew on whole blood, taken at baseline. These TCRs come from an adult who was a healthcare worker with PCR-confirmed SARS-CoV-2 infection or an uninfected control (not recorded which). CDR3s include the opening cysteine and the closing phenylalanine or tryptophan. The order of the fields is J gene, D gene, V gene, clone size, CDR3 protein, CDR3 DNA. The D gene is left open where the match is weak. Clone size is given for some rows only: seen once, a few or many times, or a class if the clone is expanded.

TRBJ2-5 NA TRBV7-9 NA CASSLMRGTQETQYF TGTGCCAGCAGCTTAATGAGGGGGACCCAAGAGACCCAGTACTTC
TRBJ1-2 NA TRBV7-9 few CASSPPLTEVYGYTF TGTGCCAGCAGCCCCCCCCTGACAGAGGTCTATGGCTACACCTTC
TRBJ2-1 TRBD2 TRBV20-1 NA CSAREGLAGHDEQFF TGCAGTGCTAGAGAGGGACTAGCGGGACATGATGAGCAGTTCTTC
TRBJ2-4 TRBD2 TRBV25-1 many CASSGGTSGAKNIQYF TGTGCCAGCAGTGGGGGGACTAGCGGAGCCAAAAACATTCAGTACTTC
TRBJ1-1 TRBD1 TRBV30 few CAWNGQGKGDTEAFF TGTGCCTGGAACGGACAGGGGAAGGGGGACACTGAAGCTTTCTTT
TRBJ2-7 NA TRBV3-1 few CASSQGVYEQYF TGTGCCAGCAGCCAAGGCGTTTACGAGCAGTACTTC
TRBJ1-1 TRBD1 TRBV9 NA CASSVAGTGLNTEAFF TGTGCCAGCAGCGTAGCAGGGACAGGCCTTAACACTGAAGCTTTCTTT
TRBJ1-1 NA TRBV2 NA CASNMNTEAFF TGTGCCAGCAATATGAACACTGAAGCTTTCTTT
TRBJ1-2 NA TRBV6-6 NA CASSYSGTSNYGYTF TGTGCCAGCAGTTACTCCGGGACAAGTAACTATGGCTACACCTTC
TRBJ2-1 TRBD1 TRBV5-5 NA CASSLAPGGVIGDNEQFF TGTGCCAGCAGCTTGGCCCCAGGGGGCGTAATAGGGGACAATGAGCAGTTCTTC
TRBJ1-5 NA TRBV12-5 few CASGSAQGHQPQHF TGTGCTAGTGGTTCCGCACAGGGACACCAGCCCCAGCATTTT
TRBJ1-6 NA TRBV20-1 few CSARTDAYNSPLHF TGCAGTGCACGGACAGACGCCTATAATTCACCCCTCCACTTT
TRBJ2-7 TRBD1 TRBV28 NA CASRDRSIDEQYF TGTGCCAGCAGGGACAGGTCAATAGACGAGCAGTACTTC
TRBJ2-7 TRBD1 TRBV10-2 few CASSESTGRDEQYF TGCGCCAGCAGTGAGTCGACAGGGCGGGACGAGCAGTACTTC
TRBJ2-5 NA TRBV9 few CASSVGASGETQYF TGTGCCAGCAGCGTAGGCGCTAGTGGGGAGACCCAGTACTTC
TRBJ2-3 TRBD1 TRBV2 few CASSGDRGRTDTQYF TGTGCCAGCAGTGGGGACAGGGGGCGGACAGATACGCAGTATTTT
TRBJ1-6 TRBD1 TRBV6-1 NA CASSPGQGRSPLHF TGTGCCAGCTCTCCGGGACAGGGGAGGTCACCCCTCCACTTT
TRBJ1-5 NA TRBV7-2 few CASSLDSGSVYNQPQHF TGTGCCAGCAGCTTAGATTCGGGGTCGGTTTACAATCAGCCCCAGCATTTT
TRBJ2-1 TRBD1 TRBV29-1 few CSVEGQGEEQFF TGCAGCGTTGAGGGACAGGGGGAAGAGCAGTTCTTC
TRBJ2-5 TRBD1 TRBV11-3 NA CASSLTGAVGETQYF TGTGCCAGCAGCTTAACAGGGGCCGTAGGTGAGACCCAGTACTTC
TRBJ1-1 TRBD1 TRBV12-3/TRBV12-4 many CASKGDSYTEAFF TGTGCCAGCAAAGGGGACAGCTACACTGAAGCTTTCTTT
TRBJ2-5 NA TRBV12-3/TRBV12-4 NA CASSSGVNQETQYF TGTGCCAGCAGTTCCGGGGTAAACCAAGAGACCCAGTACTTC
TRBJ1-1 NA TRBV5-1 once CASRPTGPNTEAFF TGCGCCAGCAGGCCGACAGGCCCGAACACTGAAGCTTTCTTT
TRBJ2-2 NA TRBV2 NA CASSRENTGELFF TGTGCCAGCAGTCGGGAGAACACCGGGGAGCTGTTTTTT
TRBJ2-5 NA TRBV20-1 few CSANEFEETQETQYF TGCAGTGCTAACGAATTCGAGGAGACTCAAGAGACCCAGTACTTC
TRBJ1-6 NA TRBV14 few CASSRTVHNSPLHF TGTGCCAGCAGCCGGACAGTTCATAATTCACCCCTCCACTTT
TRBJ2-2 NA TRBV6-2/TRBV6-3 many CASSRLGARGELFF TGTGCCAGCAGCCGGCTGGGGGCCCGCGGGGAGCTGTTTTTT
TRBJ2-7 TRBD1 TRBV20-1 few CSAIRDRGREQYF TGCAGTGCTATCCGGGACAGGGGTCGGGAGCAGTACTTC
TRBJ2-5 NA TRBV2 NA CASKLTLQETQYF TGTGCCAGCAAGTTAACCCTCCAAGAGACCCAGTACTTC
TRBJ2-7 NA TRBV6-2/TRBV6-3 NA CASSGIGTQGLYEQYF TGTGCCAGCAGCGGCATCGGAACCCAGGGGCTCTACGAGCAGTACTTC
TRBJ2-5 NA TRBV9 many CASSVGGLQETQYF TGTGCCAGCAGCGTAGGCGGACTCCAAGAGACCCAGTACTTC
TRBJ2-1 TRBD1 TRBV7-9 few CASSHGQGARNEQFF TGTGCCAGCAGCCATGGCCAGGGGGCGCGTAATGAGCAGTTCTTC
TRBJ2-7 TRBD2 TRBV7-9 few CASSLSAMGLANYEQYF TGTGCCAGCAGCTTATCGGCTATGGGACTAGCGAATTACGAGCAGTACTTC
TRBJ1-1 NA TRBV15 NA CATSRGLGSEAFF TGTGCCACCAGCCGAGGCCTAGGGAGTGAAGCTTTCTTT
TRBJ1-6 TRBD1 TRBV6-2/TRBV6-3 NA CASSYVVGTGRSPLHF TGTGCCAGCAGTTACGTTGTCGGGACAGGGAGATCACCCCTCCACTTT
TRBJ2-7 NA TRBV6-1 many CASSRGLRSYEQYF TGTGCCAGCAGTCGAGGGCTTCGGAGCTACGAGCAGTACTTC